This TCR beta chain was captured by sequencing in a study of blood T cell repertoires in COVID-19. The protocol was immunoSEQ multiplex PCR, while the TCRdb copy is restricted to in-frame clones and leaves out a portion. In the table there are 300,000 to 450,000 clones, around 87% of which are singletons. Germline V lookup: CDR1 SGHVS, CDR2 FQNEAQ. The V end was cut by 7 bases, the J end by 3 bases, with 13 bases between. CDR3 length: 13 amino acids. The V and J genes are TRBV7-8 and TRBJ2-7, with D perhaps matching TRBD2 (6 bases). The sequence was obtained from a woman aged 55-70 years with COVID-19, enrolled during active disease. Sequencing was done on a sample of peripheral blood. CDR3 DNA: TGTGCCAGCACCCGGGACTCTGGCTACGAGCAGTACTTC. Translation: CASTRDSGYEQYF.